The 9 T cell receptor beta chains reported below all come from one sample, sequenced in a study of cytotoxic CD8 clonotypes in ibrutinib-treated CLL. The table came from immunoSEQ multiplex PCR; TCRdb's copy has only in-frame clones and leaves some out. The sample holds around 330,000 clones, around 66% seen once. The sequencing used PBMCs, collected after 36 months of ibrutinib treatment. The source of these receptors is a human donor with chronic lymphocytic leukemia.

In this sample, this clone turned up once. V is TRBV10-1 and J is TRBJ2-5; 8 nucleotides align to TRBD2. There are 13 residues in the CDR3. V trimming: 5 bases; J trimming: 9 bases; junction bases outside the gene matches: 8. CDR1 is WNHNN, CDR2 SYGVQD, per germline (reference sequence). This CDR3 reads CASSRGGAPAQYF. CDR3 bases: TGCGCCAGCAGTCGGGGGGGGGCGCCGGCCCAGTACTTC.

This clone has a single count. The CDR3 bases are TGTGCCAGCCTCCCGGGACTAGCGGGGCTCTCAGCGTCCTACAATGAGCAGTTCTTC. Translated, it gives CASLPGLAGLSASYNEQFF. The V and J genes are TRBV9 and TRBJ2-1; 13 bases are a match to TRBD2. Germline V lookup: CDR1 SGDLS, CDR2 YYNGEE. The V segment lost 7 bases and the J segment 1 base; nucleotides outside the gene matches: 14. The CDR3 extends over 19 amino acids.

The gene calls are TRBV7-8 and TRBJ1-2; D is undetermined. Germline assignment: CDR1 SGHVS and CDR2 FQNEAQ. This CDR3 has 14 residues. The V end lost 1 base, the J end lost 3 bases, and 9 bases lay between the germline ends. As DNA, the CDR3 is TGTGCCAGCAGCTTAGTACAGAGCCACTATGGCTACACCTTC. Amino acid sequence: CASSLVQSHYGYTF.

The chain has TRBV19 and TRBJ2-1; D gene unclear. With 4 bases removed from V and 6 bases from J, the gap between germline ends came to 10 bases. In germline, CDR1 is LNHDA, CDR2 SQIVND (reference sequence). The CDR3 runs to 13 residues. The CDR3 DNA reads TGTGCCAGTAGTAAATTTCCCGGCAATGAGCAGTTCTTC. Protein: CASSKFPGNEQFF.

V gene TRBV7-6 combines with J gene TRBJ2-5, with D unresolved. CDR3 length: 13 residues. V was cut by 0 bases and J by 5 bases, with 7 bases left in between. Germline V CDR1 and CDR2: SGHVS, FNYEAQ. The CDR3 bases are TGTGCCAGCAGCTTAGCGGTACGCGAGACCCAGTACTTC. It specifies CASSLAVRETQYF.

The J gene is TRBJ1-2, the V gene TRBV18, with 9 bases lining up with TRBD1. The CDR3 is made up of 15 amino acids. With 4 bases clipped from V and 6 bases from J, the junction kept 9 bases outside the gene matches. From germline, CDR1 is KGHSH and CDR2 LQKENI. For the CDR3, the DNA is TGTGCCAGCTCACATTCCACAGGGGGCGCAGATGGCTACACCTTC. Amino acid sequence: CASSHSTGGADGYTF.

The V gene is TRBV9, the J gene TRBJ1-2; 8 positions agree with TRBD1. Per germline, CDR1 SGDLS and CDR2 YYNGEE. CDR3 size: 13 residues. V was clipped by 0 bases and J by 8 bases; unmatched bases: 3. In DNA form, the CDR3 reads TGTGCCAGCAGCGTAGCCAGGGGGCGCGGCTACACCTTC. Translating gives CASSVARGRGYTF.

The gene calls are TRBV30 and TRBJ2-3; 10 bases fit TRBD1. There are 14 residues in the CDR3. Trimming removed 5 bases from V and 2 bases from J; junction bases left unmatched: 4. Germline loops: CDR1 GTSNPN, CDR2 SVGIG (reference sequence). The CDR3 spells CAWPDRGDTDTQYF. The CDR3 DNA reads TGTGCCTGGCCGGACAGGGGGGACACAGATACGCAGTATTTT.

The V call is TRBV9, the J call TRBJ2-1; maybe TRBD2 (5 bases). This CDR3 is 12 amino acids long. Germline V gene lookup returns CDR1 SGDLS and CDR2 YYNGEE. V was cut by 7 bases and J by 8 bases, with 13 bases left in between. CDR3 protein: CASSPPGYEQFF. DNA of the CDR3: TGTGCCAGCTCCCCTCCGGGGTATGAGCAGTTCTTC.